This TCR beta chain derives from a study of metastatic and nonmetastatic thyroid tumors. Study-level background: Samples came from malignant and benign thyroid patients, and repertoires were compared across blood and tumor or nodule tissue. Notes on the study in general: As reported, TCR beta diversity in blood and tumor was significantly higher in malignant thyroid tumors than in benign nodules.

This clone was seen ten or more times. Antigen: not known. One base away lies a much larger clone, so this may be a sequencing read error. Other nucleotide sequences in the sample specify the same CDR3. The germline gives CDR1 SGHRS, CDR2 YFSETQ. The CDR3 runs 14 residues. V gave up 4 bases and J gave up 7 bases; unmatched junction bases: 8. Original processing notes: Between-group CDR3 differences, defined by clinicopathological status, yielded a distant-metastasis classifier for papillary thyroid cancer. TCRdb re-called clones from the PCR reads using MiXCR. The V and J calls come from TCRdb's annotation, not from the publication. The sample has tens of thousands of clones; about 16% are singletons. Not a single patient had been given any form of treatment at any point before undergoing thyroid surgery.

The receptor was derived from a female donor with papillary thyroid cancer or a benign thyroid nodule (not recorded which). Some clones in this sample may be carry-over from other donors' samples. Specimen: tumor tissue. This sequence joins TRBV5-1 and TRBJ1-5, with 7 nucleotides matching TRBD1. CDR3 DNA sequence: TGCGCCAGCAGCCTCGGGCAGGGGGAACAGCCCCAGCATTTT. Its protein is CASSLGQGEQPQHF.